One sample yielded the 21 T cell receptor beta chains listed below, sequenced in a study of T cells in localized non-small cell lung cancer. Clones were read by immunoSEQ multiplex PCR, and TCRdb kept only the in-frame ones, dropping some. This sample yields some 35,000 clones, of which around 94% are seen a single time; approximately 7.7% belongs to the top ten. The specimen comprised peripheral blood, sampled before any cancer treatment. The source of these receptors is a female donor older than 55 with stage I lung adenocarcinoma.

In this sample, this clone turned up once. The V call is TRBV29-1, the J call TRBJ1-3; the D is unclear. The CDR3 extends over 11 amino acids. Germline CDR1 and CDR2: SQVTM and ANQGSEA. V was pared by 7 bases and J by 6 bases, with 10 bases between. CDR3 in amino acids: CSAEKSNTIYF. Written as DNA, the CDR3 is TGCAGCGCAGAGAAATCAAACACCATATATTTT.

The rearrangement uses TRBV7-2 and TRBJ2-2; 9 bases are shared with TRBD1. This CDR3 region has 15 residues. Looked up from germline, CDR1 is SGHTA and CDR2 is FQGNSA. V was clipped by 3 bases and J by 7 bases; unmatched bases: 6. The CDR3 here is CASSLGQGVYGELFF. CDR3 DNA: TGTGCCAGCAGCTTGGGACAGGGAGTCTACGGGGAGCTGTTTTTT.

The chain has TRBV11-2 and TRBJ2-4; 7 bases line up with TRBD2. V lost 5 bases to trimming and J lost 7 bases; unmatched junction nucleotides: 8. Germline CDR1 reads SGHAT; CDR2 reads FQNNGV. The CDR3 is made up of 14 amino acids. CDR3 sequence (DNA): TGTGCCAGCAGCCCCCCCGGGGGGAGGAACATTCAGTACTTC. Protein sequence: CASSPPGGRNIQYF.

This clone came up a few times. The V and J genes are TRBV29-1 and TRBJ2-3; 7 positions match TRBD1. Germline CDR1 SQVTM, CDR2 ANQGSEA. Trimming removed 5 bases from V and 3 bases from J; junction bases left unmatched: 8. The CDR3 has 14 residues. The CDR3: CSVTDRVATDTQYF. DNA for the CDR3: TGCAGCGTTACAGACAGGGTAGCGACAGATACGCAGTATTTT.

The rearrangement uses TRBV11-2 and TRBJ1-6; unclear D gene. The ends were cut back, 10 bases at V and 5 bases at J, with 15 bases in the middle. The CDR3 is 14 amino acids. Looked up from germline, CDR1 is SGHAT and CDR2 is FQNNGV. The CDR3 region is CATTGAVNNSPLHF. In DNA, the CDR3 is TGTGCCACCACGGGAGCCGTAAATAATTCACCCCTCCACTTT.

The chain employs TRBV5-6 and TRBJ1-3; the D is unclear. Looked up from germline, CDR1 is SGHDT and CDR2 is YYEEEE. Trimming took off 0 bases at V and 5 bases at J, with 15 bases between the two ends. The CDR3 totals 16 residues. In nucleotides, the CDR3 is TGTGCCAGCAGCTTGGCCGGGTTTCCCCTTAGAAACACCATATATTTT. Protein sequence: CASSLAGFPLRNTIYF.

J is TRBJ1-1 and V is TRBV28, with 8 bases lining up with TRBD1. The CDR3 spans 17 residues. CDR1 is MDHEN and CDR2 is SYDVKM in the germline V gene. The V gene end was trimmed by 1 base and the J gene end by 9 bases; junction bases not matched to a gene: 16. Here the CDR3 DNA reads TGTGCCAGCAGTTTATCCTCTCCTACGGCACAGGGGGGGAAAGCTTTCTTT. It encodes CASSLSSPTAQGGKAFF.

The CDR3 sequence: CASSPPPTSGSTDTQYF. In DNA form, the CDR3 reads TGCGCCAGCAGCCCGCCGCCCACTAGCGGGAGCACAGATACGCAGTATTTT. The V call is TRBV5-1, the J call TRBJ2-3; 9 bases agree with TRBD2. CDR3 length: 17 residues. The V gene's germline CDR1 is SGHRS and CDR2 YFSETQ. V lost 4 bases and J lost 0; bases outside the gene matches: 9.

The rearrangement links TRBV7-9 to TRBJ2-3; D remains unclear. The V gene's germline CDR1 is SEHNR and CDR2 FQNEAQ (reference sequence). V lost 1 base and J 8 bases, leaving 7 bases between the germline ends. This CDR3 comprises 12 residues. CDR3 sequence (DNA): TGTGCCAGCAGCTTAGGTGTTGGTACGCAGTATTTT. This encodes CASSLGVGTQYF. Complete variable domain (other parts from reference TRBV7-9 and TRBJ2-3): DTGVSQNPRHKITKRGQNVTFRCDPISEHNRLYWYRQTLGQGPEFLTYFQNEAQLEKSRLLSDRFSAERPKGSFSTLEIQRTEQGDSAMYLCASSLGVGTQYFGPGTRLTVL.

The chain recombines TRBV7-2 with TRBJ2-7; 7 bases are a match to TRBD1. Germline CDR1 is SGHTA and CDR2 is FQGNSA. This CDR3 region has 16 residues. Trimming removed 3 bases from V and 3 bases from J; junction bases left unmatched: 11. The CDR3 reads CASSFPRDSLFYEQYF. CDR3 sequence (DNA): TGTGCCAGCAGCTTTCCCCGGGACAGCTTATTCTACGAGCAGTACTTC.

The J gene is TRBJ1-2, the V gene TRBV6-1; no reliable D call. The germline CDR1 and CDR2 sequences are MNHNS and SASEGT. The CDR3 has 13 residues. V was trimmed by 3 bases and J by 8 bases, leaving 13 bases between them. The CDR3 spells CASSEGIGRGYTF. As DNA, the CDR3 is TGTGCCAGCAGTGAGGGAATCGGCCGCGGCTACACCTTC.

The V call is TRBV7-8, the J call TRBJ1-2; D not resolved. The ends were cut back, 2 bases at V and 4 bases at J, with 20 bases in the middle. Germline V lookup: CDR1 SGHVS, CDR2 FQNEAQ. The CDR3 has 17 amino acids. The CDR3 nucleotides read TGTGCCAGCAGCTTATCCCCCCCCTTCGGACTCCCCTATGGCTACACCTTC. It translates to CASSLSPPFGLPYGYTF.

This clone was picked up a small number of times. The chain recombines TRBV9 with TRBJ1-2; perhaps TRBD1 as D (5 bases). The germline gives CDR1 SGDLS, CDR2 YYNGEE. The CDR3 totals 17 residues. V lost 0 bases to trimming and J lost 4 bases, with 19 bases between them. The CDR3 DNA follows: TGTGCCAGCAGCGTAGATCGGGGAGGCCGGGGGAGCTATGGCTACACCTTC. Translation gives CASSVDRGGRGSYGYTF. Together with reference TRBV9 and TRBJ1-2, the CDR3 gives the full variable domain: DSGVTQTPKHLITATGQRVTLRCSPRSGDLSVYWYQQSLDQGLQFLIQYYNGEERAKGNILERFSAQQFPDLHSELNLSSLELGDSALYFCASSVDRGGRGSYGYTFGSGTRLTVV.

This chain links TRBV5-1 with TRBJ2-7, with a weak D call TRBD2 (6 bases). The V and J ends lost 4 bases and 7 bases respectively, with 18 bases between them. The CDR3 is 14 residues long. Germline V CDR1 and CDR2: SGHRS, YFSETQ. CDR3 loop: CASSPGTQLGEQYF. The CDR3 nucleotides read TGCGCCAGCAGCCCCGGGACTCAACTGGGGGAGCAGTACTTC.

CDR3 sequence (DNA): TGCGCCAGCAGCTTCCAGGGAAACTACGAGCAGTACTTC. Translation: CASSFQGNYEQYF. The chain uses TRBV5-1 and TRBJ2-7, with a tentative D call TRBD1 (5 bases). Trimming removed 2 bases from V and 3 bases from J, with 9 bases in between. Per germline, CDR1 SGHRS and CDR2 YFSETQ. The CDR3 spans 13 residues.

In this sample, this clone turned up once. The chain links TRBV6-1 to TRBJ2-3; D may match TRBD1 or TRBD2 (5 bases each). The V end lost 4 bases, the J end lost 2 bases, and 13 bases lay between the germline ends. CDR1 and CDR2 (germline): MNHNS, SASEGT. The CDR3 length is 15 residues. This chain's CDR3 is CASSVDGATTDTQYF. In nucleotides, the CDR3 is TGTGCCAGCAGTGTTGACGGGGCGACCACAGATACGCAGTATTTT.

V usage is TRBV10-1 and J usage is TRBJ1-2; D gene uncertain. CDR1 and CDR2 from the germline V gene are WNHNN and SYGVQD (reference sequence). With 6 bases removed from V and 8 bases from J, the gap between germline ends came to 16 bases. The CDR3 totals 13 residues. DNA for the CDR3: TGCGCCAGCAGCCCCAATGGGCAGTTCGGCTACACCTTC. Protein: CASSPNGQFGYTF.

This chain links TRBV2 with TRBJ2-1; the D gene is possibly TRBD1 (6 bases). CDR3 length: 12 residues. In germline, CDR1 is SNHLY, CDR2 FYNNEI. With 4 bases removed from V and 15 bases from J, the gap between germline ends came to 16 bases. This chain's CDR3 is CASSGGGGQGFF. The CDR3, as DNA: TGTGCCAGCAGTGGAGGTGGGGGACAAGGGTTCTTC.

V usage is TRBV15 and J usage is TRBJ1-2; 10 bases match TRBD1. The J segment lost 4 bases and the V segment lost 5 bases, leaving 7 bases of the junction unmatched. Germline V gives CDR1 LNHNV, CDR2 YYDKDF (reference sequence). The CDR3 contains 15 residues. Here the CDR3 DNA reads TGTGCCACCAGCGAAGGACAGGGGGTTGCCTATGGCTACACCTTC. It encodes CATSEGQGVAYGYTF.

The V call is TRBV10-3, the J call TRBJ2-1, with unresolved D. The germline V and J ends were trimmed by 7 bases and 0 bases, with 7 bases remaining between them. This CDR3 has 13 residues. Germline loops: CDR1 ENHRY, CDR2 SYGVKD. CDR3 sequence (DNA): TGTGCCATCACCGGAAGCTCCTACAATGAGCAGTTCTTC. Translating gives CAITGSSYNEQFF.

This clone was observed once. CDR3 coding DNA: TGTGCCAGCAGTGAGGAGGGCGTCTATGGCTACACCTTC. Translation: CASSEEGVYGYTF. The gene calls are TRBV2 and TRBJ1-2, with no clear D. Germline V gene sequence: CDR1 SNHLY, CDR2 FYNNEI. CDR3 length equals 13 residues. Trimming removed 3 bases from V and 4 bases from J, with 9 bases in between.